This T cell receptor (beta chain) derives from a study of blood T cell repertoires in COVID-19. J gave up 5 bases and V 5 bases, and 4 bases lay outside the gene matches. The CDR3 has 13 residues. Germline V gene lookup returns CDR1 SGHTA and CDR2 FQGNSA. Assay used: immunoSEQ multiplex PCR; TCRdb lists only in-frame clones, some missing. The repertoire holds about 190,000 clones, approximately 84% seen once, with roughly 3% in the top ten. The sample taken for sequencing was PBMCs or T cells enriched from blood (not recorded which). The chain is built from TRBV7-2 and TRBJ1-1; 8 nucleotides agree with TRBD1. The TCR comes from a woman under 40 who had recovered from COVID-19. The CDR3 coding sequence is TGTGCCAGCAGCGGTAACAGGGGGACTGAAGCTTTCTTT. This gives the protein CASSGNRGTEAFF.